This T cell receptor (beta chain) was documented in a study of shared clonotypes between healthy human individuals (dated by TCRdb to about 2020). General notes on the study: A couple of women and a few men aged 18 to 49 years were included in the cohort. Between about 0.94 and 8.9 billion PBMCs per donor were obtained by leukapheresis. To estimate repertoire size and how much clonotype sharing occurs between individuals, the study deeply sequenced the blood TCR repertoires of several healthy adults. To increase sequencing depth and limit assay-specific biases, different laboratories used diverse techniques to prepare libraries and sequence TCR repertoires. For each donor, CD4 naive and CD4 memory were each run on three plates, CD8 naive on two plates, and CD8 memory on one plate. Overall study results and their limits: Rarefaction of sorted-subset datasets indicated incomplete sequencing despite the large sequencing depth. Sampling was restricted to blood, and TCR repertoires in tissue are likely to differ from TCR repertoires in blood. Pairwise subsampling led to the expectation that sequencing depth would affect the degree of clonotype sharing among donors. Because the study included a small number of donors, the genetic and exposure-history diversity represented was limited. Estimated clonotype richness was generally larger for naive than for memory subsets. Clonotypes shared by all four sorted-subset donors showed higher generation probabilities than non-shared clonotypes. Sharing across a handful of donors was observed for about 5% of naive CD4, under 4% of naive CD8, around 2.5% of memory CD4, and roughly 0.4% of memory CD8 clonotypes.

CDR1 and CDR2 are read off the germline V gene as SQVTM and ANQGSEA. The CDR3 holds 14 amino acids from the cysteine to the phenylalanine. This entry keeps only the CDR3 DNA: 42 bases, framed from base 1. V is clipped by 7 bases and J by 5 bases, and the sequence between their germline boundaries is 20 bases long. With regard to this clone: Its antigen is not yet known. Per-base quality was not reported, and no clone a single base away is much larger than it.

The donors were healthy, HIV-negative adults who had no recently reported acute infections or vaccinations. Every donor was a Caucasian adult residing in Nashville, Tennessee, USA. CD4+ T cells were enriched by magnetic negative selection; naive cells were then positively selected on CD45RA, and the negative fraction formed the memory subset. Blood was collected by leukapheresis, and PBMCs were isolated by Ficoll-Histopaque density gradient centrifugation and then cryopreserved in liquid nitrogen vapor phase. Analytical flow cytometry was used to check the purity and quantity of each magnetically sorted T cell population. Genomic DNA was isolated from every sorted fraction and measured by UV absorbance on a Nanodrop 2000c. Using the deep immunoSEQ assay, multiplex PCR amplified TCR CDR3 regions from genomic DNA. Extracted genomic DNA from each cell subset was distributed evenly across all wells of several immunoSEQ 96-well plates, and each plate was treated as a replicate. Each replicate PCR for sorted subsets received 200 ng genomic DNA, equal to tens of thousands of T cell genomes. Purified libraries were measured with a Qubit 3.0 fluorometer, size-checked on a Bioanalyzer 2100, and measured again with the KAPA Library Quantification kit. Every immunoSEQ 96-well plate was sequenced on a separate single-read 150-cycle Illumina NextSeq 550 flow cell. The paper's data handling went like this. Because the immunoSEQ output held only junctional sequences and lacked quality scores, the filtering could not match the filtering applied to full-length reads. To assign V/J genes and CDR3, sequences were annotated against IMGT germline references using PyIR, a Python wrapper for IgBLAST v1.9. Reads were filtered out if the reads had weak V/J assignments (E-value above 1e-6), no CDR3, stop codons, out-of-frame junctions, or ambiguous translated residues. A V3J clonotype was defined by an identical inferred V gene, J gene, and CDR3 amino acid sequence. Percentage overlap between repertoires was calculated by dividing the number of shared unique clonotypes by the size of the smaller repertoire. RTK rarefaction, the Chao1 estimator, and Recon v2.1 estimates of unobserved clonotypes were used to assess repertoire richness. For all TCRbeta clonotypes obtained by the gDNA method from a few donors, generation probabilities were computed with OLGA. TCRdb obtained this table from immuneACCESS and retained in-frame rearrangements with V and J assigned. These tables miss some clones; where compared with another copy, unresolved V genes account for less than half of the shortfall, and the remainder is unexplained. The D gene and trimming were derived from the DNA, and the V and J assignments and clone size from that table. The sample contains approximately 2.4 million clones, 95% of them found a single time. The ten biggest clones cover 0.13% of the sample.

The rearranged segments are TRBV29-1 and TRBJ1-1, with the D gene too uncertain to name. The sequenced sample consisted of naive CD4+ T cells sorted from blood. The label giving this sample's cell subset or site can be read as: CD45RA+ positively selected. The TCR was taken from a man between 18 and 29 years old in good health. The CDR3 corresponds to CSATQRASGTEAFF. The nucleotide sequence reads as follows: TGCAGCGCCACACAAAGGGCTAGCGGGACTGAAGCTTTCTTT.